This T cell receptor (beta chain) originates from a study of shared clonotypes between healthy human individuals. Repertoires were generated with immunoSEQ multiplex PCR, while TCRdb's copy carries only in-frame clones and drops some. Of 700,000 to 950,000 clones in the sample, roughly 96% are singletons; the top ten hold over 0.2%. Naive-designated CD8 cells lacked CD45RO, were positively enriched for CCR7, and omitted terminally differentiated effector memory CD45RA+ cells. Sequenced sample: naive CD8+ T cells sorted from blood. The sequence derives from a man in his thirties or forties in good health.

CDR3 in DNA: TGTGCCAGCAGCTTGGTAGGGGGAGGACCCTACGAGCAGTACTTC. This sequence encodes CASSLVGGGPYEQYF. The chain combines TRBV5-4 with TRBJ2-7; D is tentatively TRBD1 or TRBD2 (6 bases each). Germline CDR1 reads SGHNT; CDR2 reads YYREEE (reference sequence). The V gene lost 0 bases and the J gene lost 2 bases, with 12 bases spanning the gap. The CDR3 runs 15 residues.